This TCR beta chain was recorded in a study of T cell responses to AZD1222 COVID-19 vaccine. V lost 8 bases and J 1 base, leaving 8 bases between the germline ends. Germline V gene data show CDR1 as MNHEY and CDR2 as SMNVEV (reference sequence). The CDR3 totals 12 residues. Profiling relied on immunoSEQ multiplex PCR, and the TCRdb table lists in-frame clones only, not all of them. The sample yields more than 80,000 clones, 85% to 90% seen once. This receptor was taken from an adult in good health. The material sequenced was peripheral blood, taken on day 0 of MenACWY control vaccination. J is TRBJ1-1 and V is TRBV27; D gene ambiguous. Here the CDR3 reads CASCAGNTEAFF. CDR3 in DNA: TGTGCCAGCTGCGCGGGGAACACTGAAGCTTTCTTT.